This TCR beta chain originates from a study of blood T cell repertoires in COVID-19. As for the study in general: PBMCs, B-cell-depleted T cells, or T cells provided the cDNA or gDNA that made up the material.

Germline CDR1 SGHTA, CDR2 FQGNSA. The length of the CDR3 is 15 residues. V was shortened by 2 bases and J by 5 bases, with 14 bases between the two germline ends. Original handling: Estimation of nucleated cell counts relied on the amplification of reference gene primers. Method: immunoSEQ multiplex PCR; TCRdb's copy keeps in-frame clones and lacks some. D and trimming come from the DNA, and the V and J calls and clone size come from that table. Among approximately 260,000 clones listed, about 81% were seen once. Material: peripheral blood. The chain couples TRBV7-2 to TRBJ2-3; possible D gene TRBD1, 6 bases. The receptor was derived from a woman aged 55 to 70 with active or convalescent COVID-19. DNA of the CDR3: TGTGCCAGCAGCTTAACGCCAGGGGTGGGAGATACGCAGTATTTT. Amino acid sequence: CASSLTPGVGDTQYF.